Described below is a single TCR beta chain sequence and its context. The antigen it recognizes is unknown. Per-base quality was not reported, and no clone a single base away is much larger than it. In this study, focal radiation therapy paired with CTLA-4 blockade (ipilimumab) was tested in patients who had chemo-refractory metastatic non-small-cell lung cancer. Including the terminal cysteine and phenylalanine, the CDR3 comprises 16 residues. Only CDR3 DNA remains: 48 bases, in frame from the first base. V loses 4 bases at its end and J loses 3 bases; junction bases beyond the gene matches: 10. From the germline V gene, CDR1 is MGHRA and CDR2 is YSYEKL. These data come from a study of radiotherapy plus CTLA-4 blockade in lung cancer (dated by TCRdb to 2016 to 2019). Looking at the study overall: Among the enrolled patients, about 19% had an objective response, and 31% reached disease control. Study-wide findings and limitations: After treatment with radiotherapy and ipilimumab, TCR clones that originated in tumors expanded in peripheral blood. The strongest predictors of response, as reported, were early dynamic changes in blood T cell clones along with a rise in serum interferon-beta after radiation.

The library was produced with the immunoSEQ multiplex PCR assay. TCRdb carries this immuneACCESS record with in-frame sequences only. Its versions omit some clonotypes, under half of them owing to an unresolved V gene in the studies checked, with the rest unexplained. The sample yields 30,000 to 50,000 clones; just under 80% were counted once. The ten largest clones add up to about 25% of the sample. The sequence derives from a human donor with non-small cell lung cancer that progressed on radiotherapy plus ipilimumab. Here the sequenced sample was peripheral blood, taken from a patient treated with radiotherapy plus ipilimumab. The chain was built from TRBV4-1 and TRBJ2-3, and 7 junction bases match TRBD1. In nucleotides, the sequence is TGCGCCAGCAGCCTGCCCCGGGACAGAGAAACAGATACGCAGTATTTT. Translation gives CASSLPRDRETDTQYF.